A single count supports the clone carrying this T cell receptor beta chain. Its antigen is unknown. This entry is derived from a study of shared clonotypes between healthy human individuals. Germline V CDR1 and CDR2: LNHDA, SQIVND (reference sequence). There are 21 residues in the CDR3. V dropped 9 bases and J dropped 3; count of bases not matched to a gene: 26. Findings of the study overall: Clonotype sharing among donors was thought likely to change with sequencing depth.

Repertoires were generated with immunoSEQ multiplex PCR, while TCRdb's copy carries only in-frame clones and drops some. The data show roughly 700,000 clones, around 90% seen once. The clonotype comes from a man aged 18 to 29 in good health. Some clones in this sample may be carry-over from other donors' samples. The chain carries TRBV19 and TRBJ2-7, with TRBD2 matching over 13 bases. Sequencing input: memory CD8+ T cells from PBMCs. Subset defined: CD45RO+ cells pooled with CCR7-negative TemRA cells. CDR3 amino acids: CASAQGGGWGLAGPLDYEQYF. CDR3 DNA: TGTGCCAGCGCACAGGGGGGAGGCTGGGGACTAGCGGGACCCTTGGACTACGAGCAGTACTTC.